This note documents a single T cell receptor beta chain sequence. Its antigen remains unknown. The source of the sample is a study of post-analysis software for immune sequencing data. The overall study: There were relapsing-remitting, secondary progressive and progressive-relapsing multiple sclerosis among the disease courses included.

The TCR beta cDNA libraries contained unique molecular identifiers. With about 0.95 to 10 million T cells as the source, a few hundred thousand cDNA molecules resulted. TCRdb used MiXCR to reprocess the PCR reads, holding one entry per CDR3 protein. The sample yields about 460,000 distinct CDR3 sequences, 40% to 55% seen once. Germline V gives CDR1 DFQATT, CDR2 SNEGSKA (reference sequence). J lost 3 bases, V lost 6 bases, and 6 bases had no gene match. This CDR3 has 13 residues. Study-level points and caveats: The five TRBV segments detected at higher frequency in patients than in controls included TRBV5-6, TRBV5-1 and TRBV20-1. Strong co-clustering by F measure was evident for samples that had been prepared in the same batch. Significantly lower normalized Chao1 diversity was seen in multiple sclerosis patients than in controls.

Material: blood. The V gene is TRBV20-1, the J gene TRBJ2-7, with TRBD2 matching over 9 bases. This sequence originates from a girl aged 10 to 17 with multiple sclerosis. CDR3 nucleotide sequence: TGCAGTGCCCCCCTAGCGGGACACTACGAGCAGTACTTC. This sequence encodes CSAPLAGHYEQYF.